This entry is about one TCR beta chain. CDR1 and CDR2 (germline): LGHDT, YNNKEL (reference sequence). V was pared by 4 bases and J by 6 bases, with 13 bases between. CDR3 size: 14 residues. Here immunoSEQ multiplex PCR was the method, and the copy in TCRdb shows in-frame clones only, minus some. This sample has more than 120,000 clones, with 86% found just once. This specimen comes from a study of T cell responses to AZD1222 COVID-19 vaccine. This chain connects TRBV3-1 (or the pseudogene TRBV3-2) to TRBJ2-1; tentatively, D is TRBD1 (6 bases). The specimen comprised peripheral blood, sampled 28 days after the second AZD1222 dose. The sequence derives from an adult who received the AZD1222 COVID-19 vaccine. As DNA, the CDR3 is TGTGCCAGCAGCCTCAGTGCACAGGGCAATGAGCAGTTCTTC. Its translation is CASSLSAQGNEQFF.